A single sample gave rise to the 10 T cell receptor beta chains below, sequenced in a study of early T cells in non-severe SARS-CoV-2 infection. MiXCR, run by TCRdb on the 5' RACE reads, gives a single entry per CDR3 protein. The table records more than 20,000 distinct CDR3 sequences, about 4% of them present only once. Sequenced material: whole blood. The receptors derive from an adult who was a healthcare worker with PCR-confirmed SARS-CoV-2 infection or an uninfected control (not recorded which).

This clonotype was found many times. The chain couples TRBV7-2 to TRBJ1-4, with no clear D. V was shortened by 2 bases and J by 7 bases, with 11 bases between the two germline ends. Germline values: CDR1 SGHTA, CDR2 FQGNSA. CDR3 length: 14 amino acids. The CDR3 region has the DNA TGTGCCAGCAGCTTACAGCCCCAATTTGAAAAACTGTTTTTT. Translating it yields CASSLQPQFEKLFF.

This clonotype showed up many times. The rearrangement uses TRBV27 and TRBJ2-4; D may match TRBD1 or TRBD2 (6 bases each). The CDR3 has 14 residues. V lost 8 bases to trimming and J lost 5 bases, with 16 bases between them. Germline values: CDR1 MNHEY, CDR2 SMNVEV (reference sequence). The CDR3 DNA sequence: TGTGCCAGCCAGGACAGACTAGGGGAAAACATTCAGTACTTC. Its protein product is CASQDRLGENIQYF.

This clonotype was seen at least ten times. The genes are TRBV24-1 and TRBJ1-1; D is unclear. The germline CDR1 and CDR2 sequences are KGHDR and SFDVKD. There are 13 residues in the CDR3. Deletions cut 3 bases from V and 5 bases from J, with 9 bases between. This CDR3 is CATSDEAGTEAFF. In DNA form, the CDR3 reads TGTGCCACCAGTGATGAGGCGGGGACTGAAGCTTTCTTT.

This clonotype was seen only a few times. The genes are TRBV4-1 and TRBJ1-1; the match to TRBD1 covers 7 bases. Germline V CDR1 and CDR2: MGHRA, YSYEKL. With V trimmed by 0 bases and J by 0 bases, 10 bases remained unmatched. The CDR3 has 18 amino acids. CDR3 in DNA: TGCGCCAGCAGCCAAGATTCAGTAGGGGGCTTGGTGAACACTGAAGCTTTCTTT. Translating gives CASSQDSVGGLVNTEAFF.

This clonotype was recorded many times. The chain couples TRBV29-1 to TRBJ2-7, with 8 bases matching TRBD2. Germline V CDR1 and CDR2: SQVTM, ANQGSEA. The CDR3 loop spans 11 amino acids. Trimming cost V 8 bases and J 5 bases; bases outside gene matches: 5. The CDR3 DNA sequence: TGCAGCTCTATAGCGGGACACGAGCAGTACTTC. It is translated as CSSIAGHEQYF.

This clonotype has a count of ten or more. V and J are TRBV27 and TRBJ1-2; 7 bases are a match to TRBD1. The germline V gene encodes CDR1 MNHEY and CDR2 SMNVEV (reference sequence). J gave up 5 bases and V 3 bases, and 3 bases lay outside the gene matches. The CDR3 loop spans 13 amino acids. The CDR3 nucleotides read TGTGCCAGCAGTTTCCGACAGGGTTATGGCTACACCTTC. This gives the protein CASSFRQGYGYTF.

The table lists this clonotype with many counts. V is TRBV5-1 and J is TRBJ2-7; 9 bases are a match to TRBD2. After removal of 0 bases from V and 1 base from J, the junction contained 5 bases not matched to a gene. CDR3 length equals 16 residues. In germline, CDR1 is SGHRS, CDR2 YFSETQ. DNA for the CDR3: TGCGCCAGCAGCTTGGCCGCCAGCGGGAGGTCCTACGAGCAGTACTTC. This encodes CASSLAASGRSYEQYF.

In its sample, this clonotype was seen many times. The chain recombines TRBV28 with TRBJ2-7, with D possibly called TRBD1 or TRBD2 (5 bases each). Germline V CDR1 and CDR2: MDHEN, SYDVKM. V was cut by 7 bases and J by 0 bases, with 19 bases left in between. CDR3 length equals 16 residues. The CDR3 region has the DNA TGTGCCAGCAACTCCCCTTGGGACGGCAGCTCCTACGAGCAGTACTTC. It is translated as CASNSPWDGSSYEQYF. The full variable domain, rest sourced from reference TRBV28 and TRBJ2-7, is DVKVTQSSRYLVKRTGEKVFLECVQDMDHENMFWYRQDPGLGLRLIYFSYDVKMKEKGDIPEGYSVSREKKERFSLILESASTNQTSMYLCASNSPWDGSSYEQYFGPGTRLTVT.

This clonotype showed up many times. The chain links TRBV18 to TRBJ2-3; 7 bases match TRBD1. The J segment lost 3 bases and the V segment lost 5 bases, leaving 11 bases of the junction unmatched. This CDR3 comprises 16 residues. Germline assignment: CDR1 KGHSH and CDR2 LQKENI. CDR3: CASSAPARGLTDTQYF. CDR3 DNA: TGTGCCAGCTCAGCTCCGGCTAGGGGGCTAACAGATACGCAGTATTTT. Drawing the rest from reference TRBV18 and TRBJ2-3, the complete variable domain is NAGVMQNPRHLVRRRGQEARLRCSPMKGHSHVYWYRQLPEEGLKFMVYLQKENIIDESGMPKERFSAEFPKEGPSILRIQQVVRGDSAAYFCASSAPARGLTDTQYFGPGTRLTVL.

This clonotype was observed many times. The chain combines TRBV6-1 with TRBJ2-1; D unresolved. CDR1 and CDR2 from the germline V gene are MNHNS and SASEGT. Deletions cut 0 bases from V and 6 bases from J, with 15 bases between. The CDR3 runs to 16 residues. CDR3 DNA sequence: TGTGCCAGCAGTGAAGCGGCTCTAGGGATGGGCAATGAGCAGTTCTTC. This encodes CASSEAALGMGNEQFF.